These 12 T cell receptor beta chains share one sample of origin, sequenced in a study of spatial heterogeneity in lung cancer. TCRdb used MiXCR to reprocess the 5' RACE reads, holding one entry per CDR3 protein. Of roughly 3,000 distinct CDR3 sequences listed, about 15% are singletons. Documented time point: sample taken at primary tumor resection. No cell sorting; template was whole RNA from tumor, lung tissue or PBMC. The specimen was PBMCs, collected at surgery. The receptors were gathered from a female donor with early-stage non-small cell lung cancer.

CDR3 region: CASRPNRAGYNEQFF. The CDR3 DNA reads as TGTGCCAGCAGACCTAACAGGGCTGGCTACAATGAGCAGTTCTTC. V usage is TRBV7-9 and J usage is TRBJ2-1, with D tentatively TRBD1 (6 bases). Per the germline V gene, CDR1 is SEHNR and CDR2 is FQNEAQ (reference sequence). Trimming left V 6 bases short and J 3 bases short, with 15 bases between. CDR3 length equals 15 residues.

The CDR3 DNA is TGTGCCAGCAGCCGAGAGTACCAAGAGACCCAGTACTTC. It translates to CASSREYQETQYF. This chain uses TRBV14 with TRBJ2-5; D remains ambiguous. This CDR3 region has 13 residues. V lost 4 bases and J lost 0, with 6 bases in between. Germline CDR1 is SGHDN and CDR2 is FVKESK. Filled out from reference TRBV14 and TRBJ2-5, the complete variable domain reads EAGVTQFPSHSVIEKGQTVTLRCDPISGHDNLYWYRRVMGKEIKFLLHFVKESKQDESGMPNNRFLAERTGGTYSTLKVQPAELEDSGVYFCASSREYQETQYFGPGTRLLVL.

This clonotype was seen more than once but under ten times. This chain's CDR3 is CASSRGQTQYF. The DNA for the CDR3 is TGTGCCAGCAGTCGGGGACAGACCCAGTACTTC. The chain has TRBV2 and TRBJ2-5; D might be TRBD1 or TRBD2, each matching 5 bases. The CDR3 is 11 residues long. Trimming stripped 5 bases from V and 6 bases from J, with 7 bases between. Looked up from germline, CDR1 is SNHLY and CDR2 is FYNNEI.

This clonotype was seen repeatedly, ten times or more. Here the CDR3 reads CASSASPSGELFF. For the CDR3, the DNA is TGTGCCAGCAGCGCCTCTCCGAGCGGGGAGCTGTTTTTT. V gene TRBV7-3 combines with J gene TRBJ2-2; no clear D gene. Trimming shortened V by 5 bases and J by 7 bases, and 11 bases separated the two germline ends. This CDR3 region has 13 residues. The germline V gene has CDR1 SGHTA and CDR2 FQGTGA.

V and J are TRBV28 and TRBJ1-3, with D possibly matching TRBD1 (5 bases). Trimming cost V 3 bases and J 4 bases, with 10 bases left between them. This CDR3 has 14 residues. Germline CDR1 and CDR2: MDHEN and SYDVKM. This chain's CDR3 is CASSFGGTGNTIYF. CDR3 in DNA: TGTGCCAGCAGTTTTGGGGGAACCGGAAACACCATATATTTT.

This chain links TRBV28 with TRBJ2-5; TRBD2 is a possible D gene (5 bases). V was clipped by 4 bases and J by 3 bases, with 15 bases between them. Germline V gene data show CDR1 as MDHEN and CDR2 as SYDVKM. The CDR3 length is 15 residues. In DNA, the CDR3 is TGTGCCAGCAGTTCGTCCGGGAACTCAAAAGAGACCCAGTACTTC. Its protein is CASSSSGNSKETQYF. The whole variable domain, remainder taken from reference TRBV28 and TRBJ2-5, is DVKVTQSSRYLVKRTGEKVFLECVQDMDHENMFWYRQDPGLGLRLIYFSYDVKMKEKGDIPEGYSVSREKKERFSLILESASTNQTSMYLCASSSSGNSKETQYFGPGTRLLVL.

The V gene is TRBV9, the J gene TRBJ2-7, with D perhaps TRBD1 (6 bases). The CDR3 sequence is 14 residues long. The ends were cut back, 2 bases at V and 4 bases at J, with 13 bases in the middle. The germline gives CDR1 SGDLS, CDR2 YYNGEE. This CDR3 reads CASSVGDTPYEQYF. CDR3 DNA: TGTGCCAGCAGCGTTGGGGACACACCATACGAGCAGTACTTC. Full variable domain (missing parts from reference TRBV9 and TRBJ2-7): DSGVTQTPKHLITATGQRVTLRCSPRSGDLSVYWYQQSLDQGLQFLIQYYNGEERAKGNILERFSAQQFPDLHSELNLSSLELGDSALYFCASSVGDTPYEQYFGPGTRLTVT.

This clonotype was seen repeatedly, ten times or more. The chain recombines TRBV7-8 with TRBJ2-7; D is unclear. Germline V CDR1 and CDR2: SGHVS, FQNEAQ. The CDR3 spans 11 residues. V was shortened by 2 bases and J by 6 bases, with 5 bases between the two germline ends. The CDR3, as DNA: TGTGCCAGCAGCTTAACCTCCGAGCAGTACTTC. Translating it yields CASSLTSEQYF.

In this sample, this clonotype turned up many times. V usage is TRBV9 and J usage is TRBJ2-2; no clear D gene. Germline V lookup: CDR1 SGDLS, CDR2 YYNGEE. There are 13 residues in the CDR3. The V end lost 2 bases, the J end lost 1 base, and 3 bases lay between the germline ends. The CDR3 nucleotides are TGTGCCAGCAGCGTGGGGAACACCGGGGAGCTGTTTTTT. This encodes CASSVGNTGELFF. The entire variable domain, with the rest obtained from reference TRBV9 and TRBJ2-2, is as follows: DSGVTQTPKHLITATGQRVTLRCSPRSGDLSVYWYQQSLDQGLQFLIQYYNGEERAKGNILERFSAQQFPDLHSELNLSSLELGDSALYFCASSVGNTGELFFGEGSRLTVL.

This clonotype was seen at least ten times. The V and J genes are TRBV20-1 and TRBJ1-1; possibly TRBD1 for D (6 bases). The CDR3 has 11 residues. Trimming left V 8 bases short and J 3 bases short, with 10 bases between. In germline, CDR1 is DFQATT, CDR2 SNEGSKA (reference sequence). CDR3 bases: TGCAGTTGGGGGGGCGACACTGAAGCTTTCTTT. Amino acid sequence: CSWGGDTEAFF.

This clonotype was observed many times. This chain connects TRBV28 to TRBJ2-7, with 13 bases identical to TRBD2. The CDR3 extends over 13 amino acids. CDR1 is MDHEN, CDR2 SYDVKM, per germline. Trimming at V came to 8 bases and at J to 7 bases, leaving 5 bases not matched to a gene. The CDR3 loop reads CASETSGRWEQYF. Here the CDR3 DNA reads TGTGCCAGCGAGACTAGCGGGAGGTGGGAGCAGTACTTC. Together with reference TRBV28 and TRBJ2-7, the CDR3 gives the full variable domain: DVKVTQSSRYLVKRTGEKVFLECVQDMDHENMFWYRQDPGLGLRLIYFSYDVKMKEKGDIPEGYSVSREKKERFSLILESASTNQTSMYLCASETSGRWEQYFGPGTRLTVT.

The rearrangement links TRBV5-1 to TRBJ2-1; 8 bases fit TRBD2. V lost 1 base and J lost 8; bases outside the gene matches: 14. Germline CDR1 and CDR2: SGHRS and YFSETQ. The CDR3 has 17 residues. The CDR3 sequence: CASSLRLAGYKLYEQFF. The CDR3 DNA is TGCGCCAGCAGCTTGAGGCTAGCGGGTTACAAGCTGTATGAGCAGTTCTTC.